This passage covers 10 T cell receptor beta chains from one sample sequenced in a study of T cell changes during pregnancy in multiple sclerosis. Libraries were prepared by immunoSEQ multiplex PCR; TCRdb keeps only in-frame clonotypes and omits some of them. The sample yields 50,000 to 65,000 clones, about nine tenths seen once. Specimen: peripheral blood, collected after pregnancy. The receptors derive from a female donor with multiple sclerosis, enrolled in a pregnancy study.

This clone has only a few counts. This chain uses TRBV5-1 with TRBJ1-5, with 8 bases matching TRBD1. J lost 7 bases, V lost 4 bases, and 10 bases had no gene match. The CDR3 is 15 amino acids. Germline V gene sequence: CDR1 SGHRS, CDR2 YFSETQ. The CDR3 loop reads CASSAQGASGQPQHF. DNA for the CDR3: TGCGCCAGCAGCGCGCAGGGGGCCTCAGGACAGCCCCAGCATTTT.

This chain connects TRBV18 to TRBJ1-4; TRBD1 agrees at 10 bases. Unmatched junction bases numbered 4, after V lost 3 bases and J lost 3 bases. The V gene's germline CDR1 is KGHSH and CDR2 LQKENI. The CDR3 spans 16 residues. In nucleotides, the CDR3 is TGTGCCAGCTCACCGCGCGGACAGGGGGCTAATGAAAAACTGTTTTTT. Its translation is CASSPRGQGANEKLFF. Full variable domain (outside the CDR3, taken from reference TRBV18 and TRBJ1-4): NAGVMQNPRHLVRRRGQEARLRCSPMKGHSHVYWYRQLPEEGLKFMVYLQKENIIDESGMPKERFSAEFPKEGPSILRIQQVVRGDSAAYFCASSPRGQGANEKLFFGSGTQLSVL.

The chain links TRBV7-2 to TRBJ1-1; TRBD1 agrees at 7 bases. The CDR3 totals 14 residues. V lost 5 bases to trimming and J lost 6 bases; unmatched junction nucleotides: 9. Germline V CDR1 and CDR2: SGHTA, FQGNSA. The CDR3 loop reads CASSVLSGGPEAFF. Here the CDR3 DNA reads TGTGCCAGCAGCGTATTGTCAGGGGGGCCTGAAGCTTTCTTT.

V gene TRBV30 combines with J gene TRBJ2-5; TRBD1 might be the D (6 bases). The V gene lost 1 base and the J gene lost 3 bases, with 9 bases spanning the gap. Germline V gene sequence: CDR1 GTSNPN, CDR2 SVGIG (reference sequence). The CDR3 covers 13 residues. The CDR3 loop is CAWSGTGKETQYF. DNA for the CDR3: TGTGCCTGGAGTGGAACAGGGAAAGAGACCCAGTACTTC.

The chain links TRBV4-3 to TRBJ1-4; unclear D gene. The V end lost 0 bases, the J end lost 8 bases, and 13 bases lay between the germline ends. The CDR3 has 15 amino acids. Germline CDR1 reads LGHNA; CDR2 reads YSLEER. Here the CDR3 DNA reads TGCGCCAGCAGCCAAGATATAGGTCCCGGGGAAAAACTGTTTTTT. Its protein is CASSQDIGPGEKLFF.

The chain uses TRBV7-9 and TRBJ1-4; D is ambiguous. Germline CDR1 is SEHNR and CDR2 is FQNEAQ (reference sequence). This CDR3 comprises 13 residues. V shed 7 bases and J shed 10 bases, with 16 bases lying between them. The DNA for the CDR3 is TGTGCCAGCACCTCTACAGCCTTGGGAAAACTGTTTTTT. This encodes CASTSTALGKLFF. The complete variable domain, with remaining parts taken from reference TRBV7-9 and TRBJ1-4, reads DTGVSQNPRHKITKRGQNVTFRCDPISEHNRLYWYRQTLGQGPEFLTYFQNEAQLEKSRLLSDRFSAERPKGSFSTLEIQRTEQGDSAMYLCASTSTALGKLFFGSGTQLSVL.

This rearrangement joins TRBV7-2 to TRBJ1-6, with D perhaps TRBD1 (5 bases). The CDR3 extends over 15 amino acids. Germline values: CDR1 SGHTA, CDR2 FQGNSA. Trimming removed 1 base at V and 9 bases at J, with 13 bases between. CDR3 in amino acids: CASSLGVYGGSPLHF. CDR3 nucleotides: TGTGCCAGCAGCTTAGGGGTCTACGGGGGTTCACCCCTCCACTTT.

CDR3 residues: CASSPPGDGATEAFF. The CDR3 nucleotides read TGCGCCAGCAGCCCCCCGGGGGACGGGGCCACTGAAGCTTTCTTT. The chain carries TRBV5-1 and TRBJ1-1; maybe TRBD1 (5 bases). Per the germline V gene, CDR1 is SGHRS and CDR2 is YFSETQ. CDR3 length: 15 residues. V lost 4 bases to trimming and J lost 4 bases, with 17 bases between them.

The rearrangement joins TRBV5-6 to TRBJ1-1; D gene uncertain. The CDR3 contains 14 residues. Trimming left V 0 bases short and J 11 bases short, with 17 bases between. Per the germline V gene, CDR1 is SGHDT and CDR2 is YYEEEE. The CDR3: CASSLARREVEAFF. In nucleotides, the CDR3 is TGTGCCAGCAGCTTGGCCCGGCGGGAAGTGGAGGCTTTCTTT.

The V and J genes are TRBV19 and TRBJ2-7, with 7 bases matching TRBD1. The CDR3 has 15 amino acids. Germline V gives CDR1 LNHDA, CDR2 SQIVND (reference sequence). V gave up 1 base and J gave up 3 bases; unmatched junction bases: 6. Here the CDR3 reads CASSIGVQGNYEQYF. CDR3 sequence (DNA): TGTGCCAGTAGTATAGGTGTACAGGGGAACTACGAGCAGTACTTC.